This TCR beta chain comes out of a study of OX40 agonist ivuxolimab in advanced cancers. The study in broad terms: The costimulatory receptor OX40 (CD134) was targeted by ivuxolimab, a fully human IgG2 agonistic monoclonal antibody. Intravenous ivuxolimab was administered to patients every 2 weeks at six dose levels: 0.01, 0.1, 0.3, 1.5, 3 and 10 mg/kg. Among the approximately 50 dose-escalation patients, around 20 had hepatocellular carcinoma, roughly 15 melanoma, 9 renal cell carcinoma and 9 head and neck cancer. The dose-escalation cohort was about 83% male with a mean age of 60 years, ranging from roughly 20 to 80. Prior anti-PD-1, anti-PD-L1 or anti-CTLA-4 therapy was permitted, and approximately 42% of dose-escalation patients had received checkpoint inhibitors. Partial responses occurred in three dose-escalation patients: two with cutaneous melanoma and one with hepatocellular carcinoma. Peripheral TCRbeta sequencing was intended to test whether TCR sequence diversity was altered and clonal T-cell expansion was caused by ivuxolimab. The paper covers the monotherapy dose-escalation part of the phase I ivuxolimab trial, which included N of about 50 patients.

The paper's findings and limits, for the study overall: In the 0.1-3.0 mg/kg groups, partial responders had among the lowest normalized peripheral clonal expansion, particularly in CD8+ T cells. At doses of 0.1 to 3.0 mg/kg, clonal expansion of both CD4+ and CD8+ T cells in blood was seen between baseline and week 6. The antigen specificity of the clonally expanded peripheral T cells was not determined. On average, CD8+ T cells showed more expanded clones than CD4+ T cells after ivuxolimab. Low levels of normalized T-cell clonal expansion were also seen in some patients who did not respond.

For sequencing of the TCRbeta CDR3 region, genomic DNA was extracted from the sorted cells. The immunoSEQ Assay was used to sequence the TCRbeta CDR3 regions. TCRdb took this table from immuneACCESS and kept in-frame rearrangements with V and J called. Such tables lack part of the clones; where checked against another copy, unresolved V genes explain under half of the gap, and the rest is unexplained. The sample yields about 75,000 clones; around nine tenths were counted once. Clones ranked in the top ten supply about 0.35% of the sample. Cut back by 5 bases and 5 bases, the V and J ends lie 15 bases apart. The CDR3 numbers 14 residues from cysteine through phenylalanine. Only CDR3 DNA remains: 42 bases, in frame from the first base. The germline V gene (reference sequence) supplies CDR1 MNHNY and CDR2 SVGAGI. Concerning this clone itself: The clone's antigen remains unknown. No per-base quality is available; no much larger clone lies one base away.

Patients with a history of autoimmune disease or receiving systemic immunosuppression were excluded from the trial. In every dose cohort, peripheral blood was drawn for TCR sequencing at baseline, cycle 4 day 1, and cycle 7 day 1. Samples were obtained from an open-label, multicenter, first-in-human phase I dose-escalation trial of ivuxolimab. Adults with locally advanced or metastatic melanoma, renal cell carcinoma, hepatocellular carcinoma or head and neck squamous cell carcinoma were enrolled in the trial. Before TCR sequencing, CD4+ T cells and CD8+ T cells from peripheral blood were sorted into separate populations.

The origin of this receptor is an adult with an advanced solid tumor such as melanoma, head and neck, liver or kidney cancer. The rearranged chain carries TRBV6-6 and TRBJ1-1; the D region possibly corresponds to TRBD1 (5 bases align). The source material was CD4+ or CD8+ T cells sorted from blood, sampled in a trial of the OX40 agonist ivuxolimab. The CDR3 is CASSDAGLWTEAFF. DNA sequence: TGTGCCAGCAGTGACGCGGGACTTTGGACTGAAGCTTTCTTT.